Presented here are 30 T cell receptor beta chains from one specimen sequenced in a study of blood T cell repertoires in COVID-19. TCRdb keeps only in-frame clones here, not all; method: immunoSEQ multiplex PCR. The table includes about 240,000 clones, approximately 78% detected once. The source material was peripheral blood. These receptors originate from a woman aged 60-75 years with active or convalescent COVID-19.

Written as DNA, the CDR3 is TGTGCCAGCAGCCAAGGAGGACTAGCGGCGTACAATGAGCAGTTCTTC. Translating it yields CASSQGGLAAYNEQFF. The chain joins TRBV3-1 (or the pseudogene TRBV3-2) to TRBJ2-1, with TRBD2 matching 10 bases. The CDR3 is 16 residues long. From germline, CDR1 is LGHDT and CDR2 YNNKEL (reference sequence). The trim removed 1 base at V and 4 bases at J, leaving 4 bases unmatched.

This clone was detected a few times. This chain joins TRBV5-8 and TRBJ1-5; 9 nucleotides line up with TRBD1. The CDR3 length is 19 residues. In germline, CDR1 is SGHTS, CDR2 YDEGEE. V shed 4 bases and J 0 bases; nucleotides not matched to a gene: 14. The CDR3 DNA reads TGTGCCAGCAGCGATCCGGGACAGGGATTAGGCTATAGCAATCAGCCCCAGCATTTT. It codes for CASSDPGQGLGYSNQPQHF.

The chain combines TRBV5-1 with TRBJ2-5, with 8 bases identical to TRBD2. Germline V gene lookup returns CDR1 SGHRS and CDR2 YFSETQ. The junction had 8 bases not matched to a gene; V was cut back by 3 bases and J by 4 bases. CDR3 length: 15 residues. The CDR3 here is CASSSQTGLAETQYF. DNA of the CDR3: TGCGCCAGCAGCTCCCAAACTGGACTAGCAGAGACCCAGTACTTC.

This clone appeared a single time. The genes are TRBV6-5 and TRBJ2-1; D is uncertain. From germline, CDR1 is MNHEY and CDR2 SVGAGI. CDR3 length: 11 residues. Trimming cost V 7 bases and J 3 bases, with 4 bases left between them. The CDR3 DNA sequence: TGTGCCAGCACGTTCTACAATGAGCAGTTCTTC. Translated, it gives CASTFYNEQFF.

The chain links TRBV5-1 to TRBJ2-5; D gene unclear. This CDR3 is built from 10 residues. Per the germline V gene, CDR1 is SGHRS and CDR2 is YFSETQ. V shed 7 bases and J shed 5 bases, with 6 bases lying between them. CDR3 protein: CASAGETQYF. The CDR3 DNA reads TGCGCCAGCGCCGGGGAGACCCAGTACTTC.

J is TRBJ2-5 and V is TRBV2; D is uncertain. The ends were cut back, 3 bases at V and 7 bases at J, with 12 bases in the middle. Germline V lookup: CDR1 SNHLY, CDR2 FYNNEI. This CDR3 has 13 amino acids. The CDR3 reads CASSEVPSGTQYF. CDR3 bases: TGTGCCAGCAGTGAGGTTCCCTCGGGGACCCAGTACTTC.

Only a few counts were recorded for this clone. The chain has TRBV7-8 and TRBJ2-5; 9 nucleotides line up with TRBD2. V shed 0 bases, J shed 5 bases, and the junction held 10 bases outside the gene matches. The CDR3 is made up of 17 amino acids. Germline-derived CDR1 and CDR2 are SGHVS and FQNEAQ. This CDR3 reads CASSLAQRGAVSETQYF. DNA for the CDR3: TGTGCCAGCAGCTTAGCACAGCGGGGGGCCGTCAGCGAGACCCAGTACTTC.

This clone has at least ten counts. The chain employs TRBV29-1 and TRBJ1-2; the D is unclear. The CDR3 is 11 amino acids. From germline, CDR1 is SQVTM and CDR2 ANQGSEA. V lost 4 bases, J lost 8 bases, and 11 bases lay in between. In DNA form, the CDR3 reads TGCAGCGTTGGAGGTGCGGGGGGCTACACCTTC. This encodes CSVGGAGGYTF.

The sample holds one count of this clone. The J gene is TRBJ2-2, the V gene TRBV7-3, with D uncertain. The germline CDR1 and CDR2 sequences are SGHTA and FQGTGA. The V and J ends lost 5 bases and 1 base respectively, with 8 bases between them. The CDR3 is made up of 14 amino acids. CDR3 loop: CASSPSGNTGELFF. In DNA, the CDR3 is TGTGCCAGCAGCCCATCAGGGAACACCGGGGAGCTGTTTTTT.

This clone has a single count. This rearrangement joins TRBV2 to TRBJ2-6, with a tentative D call TRBD2 (6 bases). The V end was cut by 4 bases, the J end by 0 bases, with 13 bases between. The CDR3 consists of 17 residues. Germline assignment: CDR1 SNHLY and CDR2 FYNNEI. This CDR3 is CASSVGTASSGANVLTF. The CDR3 region has the DNA TGTGCCAGCAGTGTTGGGACTGCGAGCTCTGGGGCCAACGTCCTGACTTTC.

V usage is TRBV9 and J usage is TRBJ1-2, with TRBD1 matching over 9 bases. The CDR3 consists of 13 residues. CDR1 and CDR2 (germline): SGDLS, YYNGEE. The J segment lost 9 bases and the V segment lost 0 bases, leaving 3 bases of the junction unmatched. CDR3 amino acids: CASSVGTGESYTF. For the CDR3, the DNA is TGTGCCAGCAGCGTAGGGACAGGGGAGAGCTACACCTTC.

The DNA for the CDR3 is TGTGCCAGCAGTTACTCGAATCGGGGGGCTGTCGACTATGGCTACACCTTC. Protein product: CASSYSNRGAVDYGYTF. V is TRBV6-2 or TRBV6-3 and J is TRBJ1-2, with a weak D call TRBD1 (6 bases). Germline loops: CDR1 MNHEY, CDR2 SVGEGT. This CDR3 has 17 residues. V was clipped by 0 bases and J by 3 bases, with 17 bases between them.

This chain links TRBV28 with TRBJ1-6, with 10 bases matching TRBD1. CDR3 length: 18 amino acids. Germline CDR1 and CDR2: MDHEN and SYDVKM. With V trimmed by 6 bases and J by 5 bases, 13 bases remained unmatched. The CDR3 reads CASSTGTGVPVNNSPLHF. CDR3 coding DNA: TGTGCCAGCAGCACAGGGACAGGGGTTCCCGTTAATAATTCACCCCTCCACTTT.

The chain combines TRBV14 with TRBJ2-1; tentative D call: TRBD2 (6 bases). V lost 1 base and J lost 3, with 19 bases in between. The CDR3 covers 18 residues. In germline, CDR1 is SGHDN, CDR2 FVKESK. This chain's CDR3 is CASSQALHAGPDYNEQFF. The CDR3 nucleotides are TGTGCCAGCAGCCAAGCCCTTCATGCGGGACCAGACTACAATGAGCAGTTCTTC.

The chain uses TRBV6-5 and TRBJ1-1; D gene uncertain. The CDR3 has 15 residues. Per germline, CDR1 MNHEY and CDR2 SVGAGI. V was cut by 6 bases and J by 1 base, with 15 bases left in between. The CDR3 sequence is CASRGRQAPNTEAFF. CDR3 DNA: TGTGCCAGCAGGGGTCGGCAGGCCCCGAACACTGAAGCTTTCTTT.

V is TRBV5-8 and J is TRBJ2-5, with 8 bases aligning to TRBD1. Germline CDR1 is SGHTS and CDR2 is YDEGEE. After removal of 0 bases from V and 3 bases from J, the junction contained 10 bases not matched to a gene. The CDR3 consists of 17 residues. In nucleotides, the CDR3 is TGTGCCAGCAGCTTGGCCACCTCGACAGGGGCCAAAGAGACCCAGTACTTC. This translates into CASSLATSTGAKETQYF.

The V gene is TRBV3-1 (or the pseudogene TRBV3-2), the J gene TRBJ1-2; D gene unclear. CDR1 and CDR2 (germline): LGHDT, YNNKEL (reference sequence). The CDR3 extends over 15 amino acids. With 1 base removed from V and 5 bases from J, the gap between germline ends came to 14 bases. CDR3 residues: CASSQAMVHHYGYTF. Here the CDR3 DNA reads TGTGCCAGCAGCCAAGCTATGGTCCATCATTATGGCTACACCTTC.

In its sample, this clone was seen a few times. The chain recombines TRBV18 with TRBJ2-7, with TRBD1 identical over 9 bases. Germline lookup yields CDR1 KGHSH and CDR2 LQKENI. J was trimmed by 0 bases and V by 0 bases; bases with no gene match: 9. This CDR3 has 18 amino acids. The CDR3 nucleotides read TGTGCCAGCTCACCACCAAGGTGGACAGGGGACCACTCCTACGAGCAGTACTTC. Translation gives CASSPPRWTGDHSYEQYF. Full variable domain (missing parts from reference TRBV18 and TRBJ2-7): NAGVMQNPRHLVRRRGQEARLRCSPMKGHSHVYWYRQLPEEGLKFMVYLQKENIIDESGMPKERFSAEFPKEGPSILRIQQVVRGDSAAYFCASSPPRWTGDHSYEQYFGPGTRLTVT.

The V call is TRBV3-1 (or the pseudogene TRBV3-2), the J call TRBJ2-7; tentative D call: TRBD2 (6 bases). The ends were cut back, 1 base at V and 6 bases at J, with 13 bases in the middle. The CDR3 sequence is 14 residues long. Germline CDR1 reads LGHDT; CDR2 reads YNNKEL (reference sequence). CDR3 loop: CASSQVVQGGEQYF. CDR3 nucleotides: TGTGCCAGCAGCCAAGTGGTCCAGGGAGGCGAGCAGTACTTC.

The gene calls are TRBV19 and TRBJ1-5; TRBD1 is a possible D gene (5 bases). V lost 5 bases and J 2 bases, leaving 13 bases between the germline ends. The germline V gene encodes CDR1 LNHDA and CDR2 SQIVND (reference sequence). The CDR3 extends over 15 amino acids. Here the CDR3 DNA reads TGTGCCAGTAGTCTTAAGGAACAGGGCAATCAGCCCCAGCATTTT. Amino acids: CASSLKEQGNQPQHF.

The gene calls are TRBV27 and TRBJ2-4; 10 bases line up with TRBD2. The CDR3 is 14 amino acids. Germline V gives CDR1 MNHEY, CDR2 SMNVEV (reference sequence). V was clipped by 4 bases and J by 5 bases; unmatched bases: 2. The CDR3 region is CASSWSGGENIQYF. As DNA, the CDR3 is TGTGCCAGCAGTTGGAGCGGGGGGGAAAACATTCAGTACTTC.

A word on this clone: At one boundary the junction diverges from the germline segment, which might be a read error. The rearrangement uses TRBV7-6 and TRBJ1-6; D not certain. Germline V lookup: CDR1 SGHVS, CDR2 FNYEAQ. The CDR3 length is 13 residues. The chain's CDR3 is CASSVAGVSPLHF. CDR3 in DNA: TGTGCCAGCAGCGTAGCAGGAGTTTCACCCCTCCACTTT.

This sequence joins TRBV5-1 and TRBJ1-2, with 7 nucleotides matching TRBD1. There are 15 residues in the CDR3. The germline CDR1 and CDR2 sequences are SGHRS and YFSETQ. V shed 3 bases and J 8 bases; nucleotides not matched to a gene: 13. CDR3 nucleotide sequence: TGCGCCAGCAGCTCAACATGGGACAGAAGTTGGGGCTACACCTTC. Translation gives CASSSTWDRSWGYTF.

This clone was seen just once. The chain carries TRBV6-5 and TRBJ2-1; D not resolved. The V end lost 6 bases, the J end lost 0 bases, and 12 bases lay between the germline ends. The CDR3 spans 15 residues. Germline CDR1 MNHEY, CDR2 SVGAGI. The CDR3 reads CASSPDLSSYNEQFF. CDR3 in DNA: TGTGCCAGCAGCCCCGACTTGAGCTCCTACAATGAGCAGTTCTTC.

The gene calls are TRBV30 and TRBJ1-2, with 7 positions matching TRBD1. The trim removed 1 base at V and 3 bases at J, leaving 8 bases unmatched. The CDR3 covers 15 residues. Germline V gene lookup returns CDR1 GTSNPN and CDR2 SVGIG (reference sequence). The CDR3 sequence is CAWSATRQGYYGYTF. The CDR3 nucleotides read TGTGCCTGGAGTGCGACTCGACAGGGTTACTATGGCTACACCTTC. The full variable domain, its missing parts supplied by reference TRBV30 and TRBJ1-2, is SQTIHQWPATLVQPVGSPLSLECTVEGTSNPNLYWYRQAAGRGLQLLFYSVGIGQISSEVPQNLSASRPQDRQFILSSKKLLLSDSGFYLCAWSATRQGYYGYTFGSGTRLTVV.

V usage is TRBV6-1 and J usage is TRBJ2-7; D is uncertain. The CDR3 covers 14 residues. Germline CDR1 reads MNHNS; CDR2 reads SASEGT. Trimming removed 1 base at V and 0 bases at J, with 7 bases between. CDR3 amino acids: CASSEVGNSYEQYF. The CDR3 nucleotides are TGTGCCAGCAGTGAAGTCGGTAACTCCTACGAGCAGTACTTC.

The V call is TRBV30, the J call TRBJ1-2, with 8 bases aligning to TRBD1. With 3 bases clipped from V and 4 bases from J, the junction kept 4 bases outside the gene matches. Germline CDR1 and CDR2: GTSNPN and SVGIG (reference sequence). The CDR3 has 13 amino acids. The CDR3 spells CAWRTGGSYGYTF. The CDR3 coding sequence is TGTGCCTGGAGAACAGGGGGATCCTATGGCTACACCTTC.

Comment on this clone: Within the sample, other DNA sequences also encode this same CDR3. The rearrangement links TRBV6-6 to TRBJ2-7; D is unclear. The V gene's germline CDR1 is MNHNY and CDR2 SVGAGI (reference sequence). The CDR3 is 11 residues long. Trimming removed 3 bases from V and 6 bases from J, with 6 bases in between. In nucleotides, the CDR3 is TGTGCCAGCAGTTATTCGGGCGAGCAGTACTTC. Protein sequence: CASSYSGEQYF.

This clone has more than one count but fewer than ten. The gene calls are TRBV7-9 and TRBJ1-1; D perhaps matches TRBD1 (5 bases). From germline, CDR1 is SEHNR and CDR2 FQNEAQ (reference sequence). The CDR3 covers 14 residues. V was trimmed by 5 bases and J by 3 bases, leaving 13 bases between them. CDR3 region: CASSPPIRDTEAFF. CDR3 coding DNA: TGTGCCAGCAGCCCACCCATCAGGGACACTGAAGCTTTCTTT.

The chain has TRBV19 and TRBJ1-2; D possibly corresponds to TRBD1 (5 bases). The CDR3 loop spans 14 amino acids. V shed 3 bases and J shed 7 bases, with 15 bases lying between them. The germline V gene has CDR1 LNHDA and CDR2 SQIVND (reference sequence). The CDR3: CASSMSAAGGGYTF. The CDR3 DNA reads as TGTGCCAGTAGTATGTCAGCCGCGGGGGGTGGCTACACCTTC.